These T cell receptor beta chains were read from a single sample in a study of Tregs in tolerant kidney transplant recipients. Only in-frame clones appear in the TCRdb table, and some are missing; sequencing was by immunoSEQ multiplex PCR. Of 95,000 or so clones in the sample, more than 85% were seen once. The starting material was CD4+ T cells from blood (PBMCs), obtained 12 months after the transplant. All receptors come from a human patient who received a combined kidney and bone marrow transplant. Some T cells may be provided by the graft donor. CDR3s include the opening cysteine and the closing phenylalanine or tryptophan. The D gene is left open where the match is weak.

V gene | D gene | CDR3 protein
TRBV15 | . | CATSRDLTGRGSTDTQYF
TRBV7-9 | TRBD1 | CASSPGTGFEAFF
TRBV7-2 | . | CASSVGADGNTIYF
TRBV11-2 | TRBD2 | CASSRLADNTGELFF
TRBV15 | . | CATSRGPSRVNEKLFF
TRBV5-1 | . | CASKDTPGIQETQYF
TRBV7-2 | . | CASSRALEETQYF
TRBV29-1 | TRBD2 | CSVVVGSSSGEETQYF
TRBV7-2 | . | CASSFPGQRANEKLFF
TRBV18 | . | CASSPLSGGINEKLFF
TRBV4-3 | TRBD2 | CASSQLRGDEQYF
TRBV7-3 | TRBD1 | CASSYAGTGGYEQYF
TRBV21-1 | . | CASSPPGGDEQYF
TRBV6-4 | . | CASRRQALDHGYTF
TRBV15 | TRBD1 | CATSRGGQGTHQPRHF
TRBV28 | . | CASQRETKGGEKLFF
TRBV6-1 | . | CASSDYTGNSPLHF
TRBV4-1 | TRBD1 | CASSHVTGRFEAFF
TRBV6-1 | TRBD1 | CASSERGYRGHEQYF
TRBV5-1 | TRBD2 | CASSGPTSGGHYHSYNEQFF
TRBV4-3 | . | CASSQEVHRPTPGSDEQFF
TRBV18 | . | CASSPGGWATEAFF
TRBV7-6 | . | CASSPGINGNEQFF
TRBV28 | . | CASGDPNKLPYF
TRBV9 | . | CASSVGRGGSYEQYF
TRBV4-2 | . | CASSQDHGRPPQHF
TRBV4-1 | TRBD1 | CASSLQDRSHFYEQYF